Listed below are T cell receptor beta chains from one sample, sequenced in a study of blood T cell repertoires in COVID-19. Profiling relied on immunoSEQ multiplex PCR, and the TCRdb table lists in-frame clones only, not all of them. The data show about 230,000 clones, approximately 82% seen once. Sequencing was done on a sample of peripheral blood. These receptor sequences come from a man aged 40-50 years who had recovered from COVID-19. Each CDR3 is given with its conserved first and last residue. Fields, in order: clone size, V gene, D gene, J gene, CDR3 DNA, CDR3 protein. D genes are given only for firm matches. Expanded clones get a size class; other rows say once, few or many, or leave the size out.

once,TRBV5-6,NA,TRBJ1-1,TGTGCCAGCAGCCTGCGGAGTGGGACAGAAGCTTTCTTT,CASSLRSGTEAFF
once,TRBV6-1,TRBD1,TRBJ1-1,TGTGCCAGCAGTGACCGCGACTTGGGACAGGGGCCACTCATGAACACTGAAGCTTTCTTT,CASSDRDLGQGPLMNTEAFF
NA,TRBV7-2,NA,TRBJ2-5,TGTGCCAGCAGGACGGGGAGTTCAGAGACCCAGTACTTC,CASRTGSSETQYF
NA,TRBV4-3,NA,TRBJ2-2,TGCGCCAGCAGCCGGGGGGTTTCCGACACCGGGGAGCTGTTTTTT,CASSRGVSDTGELFF
NA,TRBV27,NA,TRBJ1-1,TGTGCCAGCAGCAACTACCAGGGTGAAGCTTTCTTT,CASSNYQGEAFF
once,TRBV10-3,NA,TRBJ2-3,TGTGCCATCAAAGGGAGAGAAACAGATACGCAGTATTTT,CAIKGRETDTQYF
NA,TRBV18,NA,TRBJ2-7,TGTGCCAGCTCACCCGTGACAGCCGAGCAGTACTTC,CASSPVTAEQYF
NA,TRBV5-1,NA,TRBJ2-5,TGCGCCAGCAGCAACGGCCTGCAACAGGGACGAGAGACCCAGTACTTC,CASSNGLQQGRETQYF
NA,TRBV7-2,TRBD2,TRBJ2-7,TGTGCCAGCAGCTTCCGGGAGGGAGCCTACGAGCAGTACTTC,CASSFREGAYEQYF
NA,TRBV11-2,NA,TRBJ2-3,TGTGCCAGCAGCCTACGGGCGGGGAGCACAGATACGCAGTATTTT,CASSLRAGSTDTQYF
once,TRBV5-1,TRBD1,TRBJ1-1,TGCGCCAGCAGCTCCGGACAGGTGGGGACTGAAGCTTTCTTT,CASSSGQVGTEAFF
NA,TRBV30,NA,TRBJ1-2,TGTGCCTGGAGTGTAGGGCTATCCGCGGGCGGCTACACCTTC,CAWSVGLSAGGYTF
NA,TRBV27,NA,TRBJ2-3,TGTGCCAGCAGTTTATTACCTCACCGAGGGATGATAAGAGATACGCAGTATTTT,CASSLLPHRGMIRDTQYF
NA,TRBV5-1,TRBD1,TRBJ2-7,TGCGCCAGCAGCTTGGGCACAGGGGACGACTACGAGCAGTACTTC,CASSLGTGDDYEQYF
once,TRBV9,TRBD1,TRBJ2-7,TGTGCCAGCAGCCCAGAGGACAGGGTCGACGAGCAGTACTTC,CASSPEDRVDEQYF
NA,TRBV2,NA,TRBJ2-1,TGTGCCAGCAGTCCTACCTCCTATGAGCAGTTCTTC,CASSPTSYEQFF
few,TRBV19,NA,TRBJ1-6,TGTGCCAGTTCCCGAGGGTTGTATAATTCACCCCTCCACTTT,CASSRGLYNSPLHF
NA,TRBV9,TRBD1,TRBJ1-3,TGTGCCAGAGGGGGCTGGTACAAGATCTCTGGAAACACCATATATTTT,CARGGWYKISGNTIYF